The rows below give T cell receptor beta chains drawn from one sample of a study of T cell responses to AZD1222 COVID-19 vaccine. Only in-frame clones appear in the TCRdb table, and some are missing; sequencing was by immunoSEQ multiplex PCR. The sample contains approximately 100,000 clones, around 90% of which appear only once. The source material was peripheral blood, sampled on day 0 of AZD1222 vaccination. The receptor source for this set is an adult in good health. The CDR3 runs from the conserved cysteine through the conserved F or W. Each record gives: clone size, V gene, J gene, D gene, CDR3 DNA, CDR3 protein. D genes are given only for firm matches. The size entry is marked missing in some rows and otherwise reads once, few, many or a size class.

clone size: .
V gene: TRBV7-2
J gene: TRBJ1-2
D gene: .
CDR3 DNA: TGTGCCAGCAGCTTAGACCCAGGGTACTATGGCTACACCTTC
CDR3 protein: CASSLDPGYYGYTF

clone size: .
V gene: TRBV5-1
J gene: TRBJ1-6
D gene: TRBD1
CDR3 DNA: TGCGCCAGCAGCCTGACCGGACAGGGAGACAATTCACCCCTCCACTTT
CDR3 protein: CASSLTGQGDNSPLHF

clone size: .
V gene: TRBV29-1
J gene: TRBJ2-7
D gene: .
CDR3 DNA: TGCAGCGTTCACCGAATCAGGGGAAAAGCCTACGAGCAGTACTTC
CDR3 protein: CSVHRIRGKAYEQYF

clone size: .
V gene: TRBV6-5
J gene: TRBJ1-6
D gene: TRBD1
CDR3 DNA: TGTGCCAGCAGTTCTCAGACAGGGAACAATTCACCCCTCCACTTT
CDR3 protein: CASSSQTGNNSPLHF

clone size: .
V gene: TRBV7-9
J gene: TRBJ1-1
D gene: TRBD1
CDR3 DNA: TGTGCCAGCAGCCCGCTCGGACAGGGAACAAAAGCTTTCTTT
CDR3 protein: CASSPLGQGTKAFF

clone size: .
V gene: TRBV18
J gene: TRBJ1-1
D gene: .
CDR3 DNA: TGTGCCAGCTCACACAACACTGAAGCTTTCTTT
CDR3 protein: CASSHNTEAFF

clone size: .
V gene: TRBV29-1
J gene: TRBJ1-2
D gene: .
CDR3 DNA: TGCAGCGTCCTCCAGGGAGGTGGCTACACCTTC
CDR3 protein: CSVLQGGGYTF

clone size: .
V gene: TRBV24-1
J gene: TRBJ2-3
D gene: TRBD1
CDR3 DNA: TGTGCCACCACCGGGACAGGGGATTTAACAGATACGCAGTATTTT
CDR3 protein: CATTGTGDLTDTQYF

clone size: .
V gene: TRBV4-1
J gene: TRBJ2-2
D gene: .
CDR3 DNA: TGCGCCAGCAGCCCCCGCCAAAGACAGATACCGGTGGAGCTGTTTTTT
CDR3 protein: CASSPRQRQIPVELFF

clone size: .
V gene: TRBV2
J gene: TRBJ1-1
D gene: TRBD1
CDR3 DNA: TGTGCCAGCAGTGAGATCAGGGGGGGGACTGAAGCTTTCTTT
CDR3 protein: CASSEIRGGTEAFF

clone size: .
V gene: TRBV9
J gene: TRBJ2-7
D gene: .
CDR3 DNA: TGTGCCAGCAGCGTTACCTTCGGTGCCCACTACGAGCAGTACTTC
CDR3 protein: CASSVTFGAHYEQYF

clone size: .
V gene: TRBV27
J gene: TRBJ2-2
D gene: .
CDR3 DNA: TGTGCCAGCAGTTTGAGGGGTGGGAACACCGGGGAGCTGTTTTTT
CDR3 protein: CASSLRGGNTGELFF

clone size: .
V gene: TRBV28
J gene: TRBJ1-1
D gene: .
CDR3 DNA: TGTGCCAGCAACACGCCTACCCCACAGATTGCTTTCTTT
CDR3 protein: CASNTPTPQIAFF

clone size: .
V gene: TRBV5-1
J gene: TRBJ1-1
D gene: .
CDR3 DNA: TGCGCCAGCAGCTTCTGGGAGAACACTGAAGCTTTCTTT
CDR3 protein: CASSFWENTEAFF

clone size: .
V gene: TRBV5-6
J gene: TRBJ2-1
D gene: TRBD1
CDR3 DNA: TGTGCCAGCATTCGGGACAGGGCTAACAATGAGCAGTTCTTC
CDR3 protein: CASIRDRANNEQFF

clone size: once
V gene: TRBV10-3
J gene: TRBJ1-4
D gene: .
CDR3 DNA: TGTGCCATCAGTGAGGAGAGTAATGAAAAACTGTTTTTT
CDR3 protein: CAISEESNEKLFF

clone size: few
V gene: TRBV4-3
J gene: TRBJ2-7
D gene: .
CDR3 DNA: TGCGCCAGCAGCCAAGTGACAGCTAGCTCCTACGAGCAGTACTTC
CDR3 protein: CASSQVTASSYEQYF

clone size: .
V gene: TRBV28
J gene: TRBJ1-4
D gene: .
CDR3 DNA: TGTGCCAGCCGCCCGGGAGGGGACCTCGAAAAACTGTTTTTT
CDR3 protein: CASRPGGDLEKLFF

clone size: .
V gene: TRBV9
J gene: TRBJ2-7
D gene: .
CDR3 DNA: TGTGCCAGCAGCCCCCCGGGACCCGAGCAGTACTTC
CDR3 protein: CASSPPGPEQYF

clone size: .
V gene: TRBV12-3/TRBV12-4
J gene: TRBJ1-1
D gene: .
CDR3 DNA: TGTGCCAGCTGTTTTTATGAGGGCACTGAAGCTTTCTTT
CDR3 protein: CASCFYEGTEAFF

clone size: once
V gene: TRBV5-1
J gene: TRBJ2-4
D gene: .
CDR3 DNA: TGCGCCAGCAGCTTGTATACGGAGAAAAACATTCAGTACTTC
CDR3 protein: CASSLYTEKNIQYF

clone size: .
V gene: TRBV1
J gene: TRBJ2-7
D gene: .
CDR3 DNA: TGCACCAGCAGCCAAATACAGGGAGTCCCAAGCTACTCCTACGAGCAGTACTTC
CDR3 protein: CTSSQIQGVPSYSYEQYF

clone size: .
V gene: TRBV29-1
J gene: TRBJ2-2
D gene: TRBD1
CDR3 DNA: TGCAGCGGGGTTAGAGGGACAGGGAGGGGTACCGGGGAGCTGTTTTTT
CDR3 protein: CSGVRGTGRGTGELFF

clone size: .
V gene: TRBV28
J gene: TRBJ2-5
D gene: TRBD2
CDR3 DNA: TGTGCCAGCAGTTTAGGGTTAGCGGGGGGCCCTAGGACCCAGTACTTC
CDR3 protein: CASSLGLAGGPRTQYF

clone size: .
V gene: TRBV2
J gene: TRBJ1-5
D gene: .
CDR3 DNA: TGTGCCAGCAAAGGACAGTTTAGCAATCAGCCCCAGCATTTT
CDR3 protein: CASKGQFSNQPQHF

clone size: .
V gene: TRBV10-1
J gene: TRBJ2-7
D gene: .
CDR3 DNA: TGCGCCAGCAGTGAGGACCCGGGTGGAGAGCAGTACTTC
CDR3 protein: CASSEDPGGEQYF

clone size: .
V gene: TRBV11-2
J gene: TRBJ2-5
D gene: .
CDR3 DNA: TGTGCCAGCAGCTTAGGTCGGGCGAGCCAAGAGACCCAGTACTTC
CDR3 protein: CASSLGRASQETQYF

clone size: .
V gene: TRBV7-9
J gene: TRBJ1-1
D gene: .
CDR3 DNA: TGTGCCAGCAGCTTAGCATATTCTACAGAAGCTTTCTTT
CDR3 protein: CASSLAYSTEAFF

clone size: .
V gene: TRBV5-1
J gene: TRBJ2-7
D gene: TRBD2
CDR3 DNA: TGCGCCAGCAGCTCGCAGCCTGGGACTAGCGGGGGGGCCTACGAGCAGTACTTC
CDR3 protein: CASSSQPGTSGGAYEQYF

clone size: few
V gene: TRBV5-4
J gene: TRBJ2-5
D gene: TRBD1
CDR3 DNA: TGTGCCAGCAGTCGGGACAGGGGTTTGGAGACCCAGTACTTC
CDR3 protein: CASSRDRGLETQYF

clone size: .
V gene: TRBV4-1
J gene: TRBJ2-7
D gene: .
CDR3 DNA: TGCGCCAGCAGCCAAGAGGGCAGGGCCTGGGACGAGCAGTACTTC
CDR3 protein: CASSQEGRAWDEQYF

clone size: .
V gene: TRBV30
J gene: TRBJ1-4
D gene: .
CDR3 DNA: TGTGCCTGGAGTGAAATATTAAGAGGGAGGAAACTGTTTTTT
CDR3 protein: CAWSEILRGRKLFF

clone size: .
V gene: TRBV5-6
J gene: TRBJ1-2
D gene: .
CDR3 DNA: TGTGCCAGCAGCCTACAGGGCTATGGCTACACCTTC
CDR3 protein: CASSLQGYGYTF

clone size: .
V gene: TRBV9
J gene: TRBJ2-3
D gene: TRBD2
CDR3 DNA: TGTGCCAGCAGCGTCGGGGCCCAGCGGGACACAGATACGCAGTATTTT
CDR3 protein: CASSVGAQRDTDTQYF

clone size: .
V gene: TRBV19
J gene: TRBJ2-7
D gene: TRBD2
CDR3 DNA: TGTGCCAGTAGTATAAGGCCCACTAGCGGGGGGACGAATGAGCAGTACTTC
CDR3 protein: CASSIRPTSGGTNEQYF

clone size: .
V gene: TRBV5-1
J gene: TRBJ2-3
D gene: .
CDR3 DNA: TGCGCCAGCAGCCGAGGGGGGCCAGTAGATACGCAGTATTTT
CDR3 protein: CASSRGGPVDTQYF

clone size: .
V gene: TRBV5-5
J gene: TRBJ2-4
D gene: .
CDR3 DNA: TGTGCCAGCAGCCCGCAGGACCTACCCAACGGGATTCAGTACTTC
CDR3 protein: CASSPQDLPNGIQYF

clone size: .
V gene: TRBV4-2
J gene: TRBJ1-5
D gene: .
CDR3 DNA: TGTGCCAGCACCAAAGGACCCCGGACGTTCTATAAATCAGCCCAGCATTTT
CDR3 protein: CASTKGPRTFYKSAQHF

clone size: .
V gene: TRBV2
J gene: TRBJ2-5
D gene: TRBD2
CDR3 DNA: TGTGCCAGCAGTGAAGACGGGCGGGGGGCCCAAGAGACCCAGTACTTC
CDR3 protein: CASSEDGRGAQETQYF

clone size: few
V gene: TRBV10-3
J gene: TRBJ1-3
D gene: .
CDR3 DNA: TGTGCCATCAGTGAGGACGCGTTCTCTGGAAACACCATATATTTT
CDR3 protein: CAISEDAFSGNTIYF

clone size: .
V gene: TRBV4-2
J gene: TRBJ1-1
D gene: TRBD1
CDR3 DNA: TGTGCCAGCAGCCAAGATCCATATACAGGGGGGCGAGGCACTGAAGCTTTCTTT
CDR3 protein: CASSQDPYTGGRGTEAFF

clone size: few
V gene: TRBV10-1
J gene: TRBJ1-1
D gene: .
CDR3 DNA: TGCGCCAGCAGTGAGAAAGCGAACACTGAAGCTTTCTTT
CDR3 protein: CASSEKANTEAFF

clone size: .
V gene: TRBV3-1/TRBV3-2
J gene: TRBJ2-7
D gene: TRBD2
CDR3 DNA: TGTGCCAGCAGCCCCTATAGCGGGGGGGCTGGCTCCGAGCAGTACTTC
CDR3 protein: CASSPYSGGAGSEQYF

clone size: few
V gene: TRBV14
J gene: TRBJ1-1
D gene: .
CDR3 DNA: TGTGCCAGCAGCCGACAGCAATGTGAAGCTTTCTTT
CDR3 protein: CASSRQQCEAFF

clone size: .
V gene: TRBV3-1/TRBV3-2
J gene: TRBJ1-6
D gene: TRBD1
CDR3 DNA: TGTGCCAGCAGCCGCAGGGGGTCCTATAATTCACCCCTCCACTTT
CDR3 protein: CASSRRGSYNSPLHF

clone size: .
V gene: TRBV5-1
J gene: TRBJ1-2
D gene: .
CDR3 DNA: TGCGCCAGCAGCTTGGGGGTCAGGTCGGCAGCTAACTATGGCTACACCTTC
CDR3 protein: CASSLGVRSAANYGYTF

clone size: .
V gene: TRBV12-3/TRBV12-4
J gene: TRBJ1-4
D gene: .
CDR3 DNA: TGTGCCAGCAGTCGTCCCGGGGATGAAAAACTGTTTTTT
CDR3 protein: CASSRPGDEKLFF

clone size: .
V gene: TRBV4-3
J gene: TRBJ1-1
D gene: TRBD1
CDR3 DNA: TGCGCCAGCAGCCAGTACAGGGGCGCTGAAGCTTTCTTT
CDR3 protein: CASSQYRGAEAFF